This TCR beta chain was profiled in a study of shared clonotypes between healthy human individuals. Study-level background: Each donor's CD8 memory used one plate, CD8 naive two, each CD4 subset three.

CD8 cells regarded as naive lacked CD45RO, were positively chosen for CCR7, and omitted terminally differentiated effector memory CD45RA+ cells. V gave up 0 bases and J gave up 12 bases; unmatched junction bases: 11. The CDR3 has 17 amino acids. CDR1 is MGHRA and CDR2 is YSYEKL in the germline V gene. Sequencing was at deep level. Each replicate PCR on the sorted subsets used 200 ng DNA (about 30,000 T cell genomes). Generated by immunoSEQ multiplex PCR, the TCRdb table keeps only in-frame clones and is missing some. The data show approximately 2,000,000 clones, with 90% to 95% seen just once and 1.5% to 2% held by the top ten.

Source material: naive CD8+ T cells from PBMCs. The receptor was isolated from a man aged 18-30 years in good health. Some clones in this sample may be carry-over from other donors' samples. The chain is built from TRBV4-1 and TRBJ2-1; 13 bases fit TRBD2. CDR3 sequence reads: CASSQEAKLAGGPGQFF. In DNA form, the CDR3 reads TGCGCCAGCAGCCAAGAGGCAAAACTAGCGGGAGGGCCTGGGCAGTTCTTC.